The 29 T cell receptor beta chains below come from one sample, sequenced in a study of T cells after yellow fever vaccination. One entry per CDR3 protein results from TCRdb running MiXCR on the 5' RACE reads. The table lists under 50,000 distinct CDR3 sequences, just under 6.5% of them singletons. This sample comprised PBMCs, either bulk or a sorted T-cell subset (CD4+, CD8+, memory, or dextramer-sorted; not recorded which), obtained 45 days after the yellow fever booster vaccination. The receptors shown here come from a young man who received the YFV17D yellow fever vaccine.

This chain uses TRBV18 with TRBJ1-5; D remains ambiguous. Trimming left V 0 bases short and J 5 bases short, with 2 bases between. Germline CDR1 and CDR2: KGHSH and LQKENI. The CDR3 sequence is 12 residues long. The CDR3 nucleotides read TGTGCCAGCTCACCACCGGATCAGCCCCAGCATTTT. Translating gives CASSPPDQPQHF.

Many counts were recorded for this clonotype. V and J are TRBV3-1 and TRBJ2-3; perhaps TRBD1 as D (5 bases). Trimming shortened V by 2 bases and J by 3 bases, and 30 bases separated the two germline ends. The germline V gene has CDR1 LGHDT and CDR2 YNNKEL (reference sequence). The CDR3 has 21 residues. CDR3 DNA sequence: TGTGCCAGCAGCCAACGGTTACGGAAGGGGCGCGGATCTGGTGTTACAGATACGCAGTATTTT. It yields the protein CASSQRLRKGRGSGVTDTQYF.

This clonotype has at least ten counts. This chain joins TRBV6-4 and TRBJ2-1; D not certain. CDR3 length: 13 amino acids. V was clipped by 3 bases and J by 0 bases, with 3 bases between them. The germline gives CDR1 MRHNA, CDR2 SNTAGT. Here the CDR3 DNA reads TGTGCCAGCAGTGAGCGCTCCTACAATGAGCAGTTCTTC. This sequence encodes CASSERSYNEQFF.

This clonotype was picked up a small number of times. The rearrangement joins TRBV10-3 to TRBJ1-2, with a tentative D call TRBD1 (6 bases). The CDR3 contains 12 residues. Trimming removed 4 bases at V and 7 bases at J, with 10 bases between. Germline CDR1 and CDR2: ENHRY and SYGVKD. The CDR3 DNA reads as TGTGCCATCAGTGTAGTAGGGGGTGGCTACACCTTC. Translation gives CAISVVGGGYTF.

J is TRBJ2-5 and V is TRBV27; D is possibly TRBD2 (5 bases). V gave up 5 bases and J gave up 1 base, with 17 bases separating them. Germline loops: CDR1 MNHEY, CDR2 SMNVEV (reference sequence). The length of the CDR3 is 16 residues. The CDR3 here is CASSPLAGGGQETQYF. For the CDR3, the DNA is TGTGCCAGCAGTCCCCTGGCGGGCGGAGGCCAAGAGACCCAGTACTTC.

This clonotype was seen ten or more times. The chain uses TRBV28 and TRBJ2-7, with TRBD2 matching over 10 bases. Germline trimming cut 6 bases from V and 5 bases from J; bases unmatched to any gene: 10. The CDR3 contains 15 residues. Germline V gene data show CDR1 as MDHEN and CDR2 as SYDVKM. The CDR3 nucleotides read TGTGCCAGCAGAATAAGCGGGAGGGGATCCCACGAGCAGTACTTC. This encodes CASRISGRGSHEQYF.

The chain carries TRBV25-1 and TRBJ2-2; 8 nucleotides line up with TRBD1. V shed 7 bases, J shed 6 bases, and the junction held 1 base outside the gene matches. Germline V gene data show CDR1 as MGHDK and CDR2 as SYGVNS. This CDR3 has 12 residues. The CDR3 here is CASTTGAGELFF. The CDR3 region has the DNA TGTGCCAGCACGACAGGGGCCGGGGAGCTGTTTTTT.

The chain recombines TRBV5-1 with TRBJ1-5; D possibly corresponds to TRBD1 (5 bases). There are 14 residues in the CDR3. Deletions cut 0 bases from V and 6 bases from J, with 10 bases between. CDR1 is SGHRS, CDR2 YFSETQ, per germline. The CDR3 reads CASSLDQGLQPQHF. DNA of the CDR3: TGCGCCAGCAGCTTGGATCAGGGCCTTCAGCCCCAGCATTTT.

This clonotype was observed many times. The chain joins TRBV20-1 to TRBJ1-1; a weak D match, TRBD1 (6 bases). This CDR3 contains 14 residues. V gave up 5 bases and J gave up 8 bases, with 21 bases separating them. Germline V gene data show CDR1 as DFQATT and CDR2 as SNEGSKA (reference sequence). CDR3 sequence (DNA): TGCAGTGCTGTGAGGCCTTACAGGGAAGGAGAAGCTTTCTTT. Amino acids: CSAVRPYREGEAFF.

This clonotype was recorded at least ten times. V and J are TRBV7-6 and TRBJ2-3; D gene ambiguous. Germline V CDR1 and CDR2: SGHVS, FNYEAQ. V lost 5 bases and J lost 1, with 1 base in between. The CDR3 covers 11 residues. The CDR3 is CASSRTDTQYF. DNA of the CDR3: TGTGCCAGCAGCCGCACAGATACGCAGTATTTT.

The chain uses TRBV18 and TRBJ2-3, with D unclear. The V and J ends lost 4 bases and 5 bases respectively, with 10 bases between them. There are 13 residues in the CDR3. In germline, CDR1 is KGHSH, CDR2 LQKENI. For the CDR3, the DNA is TGTGCCAGCTCACGACCCAGCGAAGATACGCAGTATTTT. It specifies CASSRPSEDTQYF.

This clonotype was detected a few times. The J gene is TRBJ2-1, the V gene TRBV6-5, with 8 bases identical to TRBD2. Germline V CDR1 and CDR2: MNHEY, SVGAGI. There are 14 residues in the CDR3. Unmatched junction bases numbered 14, after V lost 11 bases and J lost 8 bases. The CDR3 protein is CAGTSGRRRHEQFF. For the CDR3, the DNA is TGTGCCGGGACCAGCGGGAGAAGAAGGCATGAGCAGTTCTTC.

This clonotype was seen ten or more times. The V and J genes are TRBV12-3 or TRBV12-4 and TRBJ2-5; TRBD2 matches at 8 bases. Trimming took 6 bases from V and 4 from J; bases not matched to a gene: 4. The CDR3 is 13 residues long. DNA for the CDR3: TGTGCCAGCAGCTTCAGCGGGAGAGAGACCCAGTACTTC. Encoded protein: CASSFSGRETQYF.

This clonotype was seen a handful of times. V and J are TRBV5-6 and TRBJ1-3, with D perhaps matching TRBD1 (5 bases). Trimming removed 4 bases at V and 0 bases at J, with 14 bases between. The V gene's germline CDR1 is SGHDT and CDR2 YYEEEE. There are 16 residues in the CDR3. The CDR3 sequence is CASSSREMGSGNTIYF. CDR3 nucleotides: TGTGCCAGCAGCAGCAGGGAAATGGGCTCTGGAAACACCATATATTTT.

This clonotype was seen ten or more times. The V and J genes are TRBV28 and TRBJ2-3; maybe TRBD1 (5 bases). The CDR3 contains 16 residues. V was shortened by 6 bases and J by 2 bases, with 18 bases between the two germline ends. The germline V gene has CDR1 MDHEN and CDR2 SYDVKM. Here the CDR3 reads CASRPTVREPTDTQYF. The CDR3 DNA reads TGTGCCAGCAGACCGACAGTCCGCGAACCCACAGATACGCAGTATTTT.

This clonotype has just a few counts. The DNA for the CDR3 is TGTGCCAGCAGTGAAGCGCACAGCGGGGGGGAGACCCAGTACTTC. Residues: CASSEAHSGGETQYF. V gene TRBV2 combines with J gene TRBJ2-5, with TRBD2 matching over 9 bases. This CDR3 is built from 15 residues. Germline V gives CDR1 SNHLY, CDR2 FYNNEI. The ends lost 0 bases at V and 5 bases at J; junction bases unmatched: 4.

The chain links TRBV12-3 or TRBV12-4 to TRBJ1-5; D remains ambiguous. This CDR3 is 15 amino acids long. The V end was cut by 1 base, the J end by 5 bases, with 12 bases between. CDR3 nucleotide sequence: TGTGCCAGCAGTTTAGTCGGTTCCTTCGATCAGCCCCAGCATTTT. It is translated as CASSLVGSFDQPQHF.

This clonotype was detected only a few times. The chain links TRBV20-1 to TRBJ2-3; TRBD2 matches at 16 bases. CDR1 and CDR2 from the germline V gene are DFQATT and SNEGSKA (reference sequence). After removal of 6 bases from V and 3 bases from J, the junction contained 3 bases not matched to a gene. The CDR3 loop spans 15 amino acids. CDR3 protein: CSAGTSGRGTDTQYF. CDR3 sequence (DNA): TGCAGTGCGGGGACTAGCGGGAGGGGGACAGATACGCAGTATTTT.

Many counts were recorded for this clonotype. This chain connects TRBV9 to TRBJ2-2, with TRBD1 identical over 8 bases. Germline V gives CDR1 SGDLS, CDR2 YYNGEE. V was pared by 4 bases and J by 1 base, with 6 bases of the junction left unmatched. CDR3 length equals 16 residues. The CDR3 is CASSTSTGVNTGELFF. DNA for the CDR3: TGTGCCAGCAGCACCTCGACAGGGGTGAACACCGGGGAGCTGTTTTTT. The full variable domain, in which reference TRBV9 and TRBJ2-2 provide the parts outside the CDR3, is DSGVTQTPKHLITATGQRVTLRCSPRSGDLSVYWYQQSLDQGLQFLIQYYNGEERAKGNILERFSAQQFPDLHSELNLSSLELGDSALYFCASSTSTGVNTGELFFGEGSRLTVL.

This clonotype occurred many times. The junction departs from the called germline gene at one end, perhaps through a read error. J is TRBJ1-3 and V is TRBV12-3 or TRBV12-4; no clear D gene. The CDR3 is 12 amino acids. The CDR3 sequence is CASRLAGNTIYF. The CDR3 nucleotides read TGTGCCAGCAGGTTAGCTGGAAACACCATATATTTT.

This clonotype is labeled medium-sized. V gene TRBV9 combines with J gene TRBJ2-5; TRBD2 is a possible D gene (6 bases). Looked up from germline, CDR1 is SGDLS and CDR2 is YYNGEE. CDR3 length: 14 residues. The V end lost 0 bases, the J end lost 5 bases, and 11 bases lay between the germline ends. As DNA, the CDR3 is TGTGCCAGCAGCGTAGACGCGGGACGGGAGACCCAGTACTTC. Its translation is CASSVDAGRETQYF.

This clonotype was detected ten times or more. In DNA, the CDR3 is TGTGCCAGCAGCATAAACCCCCTCGGGGGCTACACCTTC. Translated, it gives CASSINPLGGYTF. The rearrangement uses TRBV7-6 and TRBJ1-2; D is uncertain. Germline loops: CDR1 SGHVS, CDR2 FNYEAQ. Trimming pared 5 bases from V and 8 bases from J, leaving 15 bases between. The CDR3 length is 13 residues.

V and J are TRBV11-2 and TRBJ2-7; D might be TRBD1 (6 bases). Germline values: CDR1 SGHAT, CDR2 FQNNGV. V was clipped by 0 bases and J by 7 bases, with 13 bases between them. CDR3 length: 14 amino acids. The CDR3 reads CASSLEPSGVEQYF. Here the CDR3 DNA reads TGTGCCAGCAGCTTAGAACCTTCAGGGGTAGAGCAGTACTTC. Looking up the rest from reference TRBV11-2 and TRBJ2-7 gives the full variable domain: EAGVAQSPRYKIIEKRQSVAFWCNPISGHATLYWYQQILGQGPKLLIQFQNNGVVDDSQLPKDRFSAERLKGVDSTLKIQPAKLEDSAVYLCASSLEPSGVEQYFGPGTRLTVT.

Notes on this clonotype: A much larger clone lies one base from this, so it may be a read error. The rearrangement joins TRBV20-1 to TRBJ1-3; D is perhaps TRBD1 (6 bases). Trimming pared 5 bases from V and 7 bases from J, leaving 12 bases between. Germline values: CDR1 DFQATT, CDR2 SNEGSKA (reference sequence). This CDR3 comprises 12 residues. CDR3 residues: CSAPGTNNTIYF. The CDR3 DNA sequence: TGCAGTGCTCCCGGGACAAACAACACCATATATTTT.

The chain is built from TRBV3-1 and TRBJ2-3; tentatively, D is TRBD2 (6 bases). This CDR3 region has 14 residues. The ends were cut back, 6 bases at V and 2 bases at J, with 12 bases in the middle. The germline CDR1 and CDR2 sequences are LGHDT and YNNKEL (reference sequence). The DNA of the CDR3 is TGTGCCAGCAGACGAGCGGGCGCCACAGATACGCAGTATTTT. Its translation is CASRRAGATDTQYF.

This clonotype was counted many times. This chain joins TRBV5-1 and TRBJ2-6; TRBD1 might be the D (5 bases). Germline CDR1 reads SGHRS; CDR2 reads YFSETQ. The V gene lost 4 bases and the J gene lost 0 bases, with 17 bases spanning the gap. The CDR3 sequence is 18 residues long. The CDR3 loop reads CASSEAQVLSSGANVLTF. The CDR3 bases are TGCGCCAGCAGCGAAGCACAGGTTTTAAGCTCTGGGGCCAACGTCCTGACTTTC.

This clonotype was seen ten or more times. CDR3 in DNA: TGTGCCAGCTCACCAAGGTCGCCCAATGAGCAGTTCTTC. It translates to CASSPRSPNEQFF. The chain combines TRBV18 with TRBJ2-1, with unresolved D. This CDR3 comprises 13 residues. Trimming took off 2 bases at V and 6 bases at J, with 8 bases between the two ends. Germline V gives CDR1 KGHSH, CDR2 LQKENI.

The table lists this clonotype with many counts. This rearrangement joins TRBV6-1 to TRBJ2-7; possibly TRBD1 or TRBD2 for D (5 bases each). Trimming stripped 8 bases from V and 4 bases from J, with 18 bases between. Germline values: CDR1 MNHNS, CDR2 SASEGT. The CDR3 is 14 residues long. The CDR3 sequence: CASSSVGARYEQYF. CDR3 sequence (DNA): TGTGCCAGCTCGTCCGTCGGGGCGAGATACGAGCAGTACTTC.

The chain carries TRBV14 and TRBJ2-5; 10 positions agree with TRBD2. Germline lookup yields CDR1 SGHDN and CDR2 FVKESK. V gave up 3 bases and J gave up 4 bases; unmatched junction bases: 17. The CDR3 has 19 residues. The CDR3 nucleotides are TGTGCCAGCAGCCACCTTGGAAGCGGGAGGGCCAGAGGAAGAGAGACCCAGTACTTC. Its protein is CASSHLGSGRARGRETQYF.